This T cell receptor beta chain originates from a study of blood T cell repertoires in COVID-19. The V gene's germline CDR1 is LNHDA and CDR2 SQIVND (reference sequence). This CDR3 has 20 amino acids. With V trimmed by 2 bases and J by 5 bases, 18 bases remained unmatched. Some clones are missing from TCRdb's copy, which holds only in-frame ones; the method was immunoSEQ multiplex PCR. The sample has approximately 94,000 clones, around nine tenths seen once. This clone is a singleton in its sample. Sequencing was performed on peripheral blood. The receptor's source is a woman in her fifties or sixties in a cohort sampled during active COVID-19. The chain combines TRBV19 with TRBJ2-1; 10 nucleotides agree with TRBD2. CDR3 coding DNA: TGTGCCAGTAGTATATGGGCTAGCGGGAGCTCTTTAACTTACAACAATGAGCAGTTCTTC. Translating gives CASSIWASGSSLTYNNEQFF.